The rows below give T cell receptor beta chains drawn from one sample of a study of OX40 agonist ivuxolimab in advanced cancers. The protocol was immunoSEQ multiplex PCR, while the TCRdb copy is restricted to in-frame clones and leaves out a portion. The sample records 60,000 to 70,000 clones, roughly four fifths being singletons. The source material was CD4+ or CD8+ T cells sorted from blood, sampled in a trial of the OX40 agonist ivuxolimab. These receptors were taken from an adult with an advanced solid tumor such as melanoma, head and neck, liver or kidney cancer. Each CDR3 is given with its conserved first and last residue. A D gene is named only where the DNA matches it firmly. Only part of the rows carry a size: once, few, many, or a class if the clone is expanded.

>TRBV5-4|-|TRBJ2-4|-
TGTGCCAGCAGCTTGGAAGGGGGAGGTCAGGCCAAAAACATTCAGTACTTC
CASSLEGGGQAKNIQYF
>TRBV11-2|-|TRBJ1-1|-
TGTGCCAGCAGCTTAGGACTGCGCAGGGGAACTGAAGCTTTCTTT
CASSLGLRRGTEAFF
>TRBV12-5|once|TRBJ2-7|TRBD1
TGTGCTAGCGGATTAGGGGGCAGCTCCTACGAGCAGTACTTC
CASGLGGSSYEQYF
>TRBV7-3|-|TRBJ2-2|-
TGTGCCAGCAGCCCCCCCGGACGTACGAACACCGGGGAGCTGTTTTTT
CASSPPGRTNTGELFF
>TRBV7-9|-|TRBJ2-1|-
TGTGCCAGCAGCTTCTCTTGGGACAATGAGCAGTTCTTC
CASSFSWDNEQFF
>TRBV25-1|-|TRBJ1-5|-
TGTGCCAGCCGCAGGGACGGAAGCAATCAGCCCCAGCATTTT
CASRRDGSNQPQHF
>TRBV5-1|-|TRBJ2-7|-
TGCGCCAGCAGCTTGGCGGATGCGTTGGGCTCCTACGAGCAGTACTTC
CASSLADALGSYEQYF
>TRBV10-3|-|TRBJ2-3|TRBD2
TGTGCCATCAGCGTTAGCGGGAGTTCAGATACGCAGTATTTT
CAISVSGSSDTQYF
>TRBV6-1|-|TRBJ1-5|-
TGTGCCAGCAAGAGCACAGTGGGCCTGGGGGCCCAGCATTTT
CASKSTVGLGAQHF
>TRBV18|-|TRBJ1-2|-
TGTGCCAGCTCACCAGAGGGTCGGGGCTACACCTTC
CASSPEGRGYTF
>TRBV7-2|-|TRBJ2-2|-
TGTGCCAGCAGCTCAGCGCTGGGGCCCGGGGAGCTGTTTTTT
CASSSALGPGELFF
>TRBV30|-|TRBJ2-2|-
TGTGCCTGGAGTGTTTTCAACCAGGGCCCCGGGGAGCTGTTTTTT
CAWSVFNQGPGELFF
>TRBV2|-|TRBJ1-6|-
TGTGCCAGCAGCCTTCAGGGATATAATTCACCCCTCCACTTT
CASSLQGYNSPLHF
>TRBV5-1|-|TRBJ1-3|-
TGCGCCAGCAGCTTGGCCCTCAGTGGCTCTGGAAACACCATATATTTT
CASSLALSGSGNTIYF
>TRBV19|-|TRBJ2-5|-
TGTGCCAGTAGTTTCACGGAGACCCAGTACTTC
CASSFTETQYF
>TRBV7-6|once|TRBJ2-1|TRBD2
TGTGCCAGCAGCTTACGGGGGGACTCCTACAATGAGCAGTTCTTC
CASSLRGDSYNEQFF
>TRBV5-1|-|TRBJ2-3|-
TGCGCCAGCAGCCTGGGGATTGCTGCCACAGATACGCAGTATTTT
CASSLGIAATDTQYF